This T cell receptor (beta chain) was sequenced for a study of cytomegalovirus exposure and HLA in healthy donors. Per the germline V gene, CDR1 is GTSNPN and CDR2 is SVGIG (reference sequence). This CDR3 spans 13 amino acids. V lost 5 bases and J 5 bases, leaving 14 bases between the germline ends. For this clone: The antigen remains undetermined.

General study findings and limits: Investigators reported over 150 TCR beta chains as tied to cytomegalovirus.

With 60 Vbeta and 13 Jbeta primers, the PCR was carried out. Assay: immunoSEQ multiplex PCR; the TCRdb copy retains only in-frame clones and omits some. The sample records roughly 190,000 clones, over 60% being singletons. The sequencing sample was made of PBMCs. The TCR was taken from a woman between 40 and 55 years old in good health and CMV-seronegative. The chain has TRBV30 and TRBJ2-3; D may be TRBD2 (7 bases). The CDR3 bases are TGTGCCTGGGAGGGGGGGGCACAAGATACGCAGTATTTT. This encodes CAWEGGAQDTQYF.